The 29 T cell receptor beta chains reported below all come from one sample, sequenced in a study of radiotherapy plus CTLA-4 blockade in lung cancer. Here immunoSEQ multiplex PCR was the method, and the copy in TCRdb shows in-frame clones only, minus some. This table holds about 47,000 clones, 65% to 85% found once. The starting material was peripheral blood, obtained from a patient treated with radiotherapy plus ipilimumab. These receptors originate from a human donor with non-small cell lung cancer who had stable disease on radiotherapy plus ipilimumab.

V and J are TRBV6-5 and TRBJ2-3, with 7 bases identical to TRBD1. Trimming removed 4 bases from V and 5 bases from J; junction bases left unmatched: 12. The length of the CDR3 is 16 residues. The germline gives CDR1 MNHEY, CDR2 SVGAGI. As DNA, the CDR3 is TGTGCCAGCAGTTTTCTAAGGGGGCGAGGTGGAGATACGCAGTATTTT. Translated, it gives CASSFLRGRGGDTQYF.

The chain is built from TRBV27 and TRBJ1-1, with D unclear. Trimming stripped 3 bases from V and 4 bases from J, with 6 bases between. This CDR3 has 12 residues. Germline loops: CDR1 MNHEY, CDR2 SMNVEV (reference sequence). This chain's CDR3 is CASSFTITEAFF. In nucleotides, the CDR3 is TGTGCCAGCAGTTTTACTATCACTGAAGCTTTCTTT.

The gene calls are TRBV25-1 and TRBJ1-1; D is perhaps TRBD1 (5 bases). V dropped 1 base and J dropped 11 bases, with 14 bases sitting between them. The germline V gene has CDR1 MGHDK and CDR2 SYGVNS. The CDR3 length is 13 residues. As DNA, the CDR3 is TGTGCCAGCAGTGAATCGCCAGGGCTGAACGCTTTCTTT. Translated, it gives CASSESPGLNAFF.

This chain connects TRBV5-1 to TRBJ2-1; D is unclear. Trimming cost V 1 base and J 6 bases, with 8 bases left between them. CDR3 length: 13 residues. Germline V gene lookup returns CDR1 SGHRS and CDR2 YFSETQ. The CDR3 nucleotides read TGCGCCAGCAGCTTGATAGTAAGCAATGAGCAGTTCTTC. Amino acids: CASSLIVSNEQFF.

This clone occurred a few times. The rearrangement uses TRBV7-9 and TRBJ1-2; D gene uncertain. The CDR3 runs to 13 residues. Trimming removed 6 bases from V and 0 bases from J, with 8 bases in between. CDR1 is SEHNR and CDR2 is FQNEAQ in the germline V gene (reference sequence). CDR3 bases: TGTGCCAGCAGTCGATATACTAACTATGGCTACACCTTC. It codes for CASSRYTNYGYTF. Looking up the rest from reference TRBV7-9 and TRBJ1-2 gives the full variable domain: DTGVSQNPRHKITKRGQNVTFRCDPISEHNRLYWYRQTLGQGPEFLTYFQNEAQLEKSRLLSDRFSAERPKGSFSTLEIQRTEQGDSAMYLCASSRYTNYGYTFGSGTRLTVV.

DNA of the CDR3: TGTGCCAGCAGCCAAGCGCAGGGTGAAGCTTTCTTT. This codes for CASSQAQGEAFF. J is TRBJ1-1 and V is TRBV14; tentative D call: TRBD1 (5 bases). The germline V gene encodes CDR1 SGHDN and CDR2 FVKESK. With 1 base removed from V and 7 bases from J, the gap between germline ends came to 7 bases. This CDR3 comprises 12 residues.

This sequence joins TRBV28 and TRBJ2-1; 7 bases agree with TRBD2. Germline values: CDR1 MDHEN, CDR2 SYDVKM. V shed 6 bases, J shed 5 bases, and the junction held 10 bases outside the gene matches. The CDR3 loop spans 15 amino acids. The CDR3 DNA sequence: TGTGCCAGCAGCCTGGGGCTAGCGGTTAACAATGAGCAGTTCTTC. Its protein is CASSLGLAVNNEQFF.

The chain is built from TRBV7-9 and TRBJ1-4; TRBD1 is a possible D gene (5 bases). Germline V gene data show CDR1 as SEHNR and CDR2 as FQNEAQ (reference sequence). The CDR3 consists of 17 residues. V gave up 1 base and J gave up 6 bases, with 18 bases separating them. CDR3 DNA sequence: TGTGCCAGCAGCTTAGGACAGAGTTTTGGGGGTGATGAAAAACTGTTTTTT. Translating it yields CASSLGQSFGGDEKLFF.

The genes are TRBV4-3 and TRBJ1-2; 7 bases match TRBD1. In germline, CDR1 is LGHNA, CDR2 YSLEER. The CDR3 loop spans 14 amino acids. With V trimmed by 1 base and J by 4 bases, 3 bases remained unmatched. CDR3 nucleotide sequence: TGCGCCAGCAGCCAAGCGGGACAGAGCTATGGCTACACCTTC. It encodes CASSQAGQSYGYTF.

The J gene is TRBJ2-4, the V gene TRBV6-5, with 8 bases fitting TRBD1. The CDR3 totals 14 residues. V dropped 2 bases and J dropped 4; count of bases not matched to a gene: 1. From germline, CDR1 is MNHEY and CDR2 SVGAGI. The CDR3, as DNA: TGTGCCAGCAGTTACCGGGACAGGAAAAACATTCAGTACTTC. Translation: CASSYRDRKNIQYF.

The chain carries TRBV19 and TRBJ1-6; tentative D call: TRBD1 (6 bases). The CDR3 has 14 amino acids. V lost 11 bases and J 6 bases, leaving 17 bases between the germline ends. Germline V gives CDR1 LNHDA, CDR2 SQIVND (reference sequence). The CDR3 DNA follows: TGTGCCTGCCAACCGGGGGCGGGTAATTCACCCCTCCACTTT. It encodes CACQPGAGNSPLHF.

The chain is built from TRBV27 and TRBJ2-7, with TRBD1 matching over 7 bases. The CDR3 has 13 amino acids. Germline trimming cut 6 bases from V and 2 bases from J; bases unmatched to any gene: 4. Per germline, CDR1 MNHEY and CDR2 SMNVEV (reference sequence). The CDR3 reads CASRPGTAYEQYV. Here the CDR3 DNA reads TGTGCCAGCAGACCCGGGACAGCCTACGAGCAGTACGTC.

The gene calls are TRBV7-2 and TRBJ2-1, with 9 bases lining up with TRBD2. The J segment lost 0 bases and the V segment lost 6 bases, leaving 6 bases of the junction unmatched. The CDR3 spans 16 residues. CDR1 is SGHTA, CDR2 FQGNSA, per germline. CDR3 coding DNA: TGTGCCAGCAGGCGTAGCGGGGGAAGCTCCTACAATGAGCAGTTCTTC. Its translation is CASRRSGGSSYNEQFF.

The rearrangement links TRBV4-2 to TRBJ2-2; D gene uncertain. The ends were cut back, 0 bases at V and 4 bases at J, with 9 bases in the middle. The V gene's germline CDR1 is LGHNA and CDR2 YNFKEQ. The length of the CDR3 is 15 residues. The CDR3 sequence: CASSQEGTPTGELFF. DNA of the CDR3: TGTGCCAGCAGCCAAGAAGGCACACCCACCGGGGAGCTGTTTTTT.

The chain uses TRBV19 and TRBJ2-4, with 10 bases aligning to TRBD1. CDR1 and CDR2 (germline): LNHDA, SQIVND (reference sequence). There are 14 residues in the CDR3. V was pared by 3 bases and J by 8 bases, with 4 bases of the junction left unmatched. CDR3 DNA sequence: TGTGCCAGTAGTATCTGGGACAGGGGTGACATTCAGTACTTC. Translated, it gives CASSIWDRGDIQYF.

This chain uses TRBV20-1 with TRBJ1-1, with no clear D. The V gene's germline CDR1 is DFQATT and CDR2 SNEGSKA (reference sequence). The germline V and J ends were trimmed by 3 bases and 1 base, with 3 bases remaining between them. CDR3 length: 11 amino acids. CDR3 nucleotides: TGCAGTGCTAGCAGGAACACTGAAGCTTTCTTT. This sequence encodes CSASRNTEAFF.

This clone is medium-sized (0.01 to 0.1%). The rearrangement uses TRBV28 and TRBJ2-7; D not resolved. Per the germline V gene, CDR1 is MDHEN and CDR2 is SYDVKM. V lost 6 bases and J lost 1, with 13 bases in between. CDR3 length: 14 amino acids. The CDR3 is CASRSGAESYEQYV. For the CDR3, the DNA is TGTGCCAGCAGGTCAGGTGCCGAATCCTACGAGCAGTACGTC.

The V call is TRBV4-1, the J call TRBJ1-2, with no clear D. The V and J ends lost 4 bases and 8 bases respectively, with 11 bases between them. Germline loops: CDR1 MGHRA, CDR2 YSYEKL. The CDR3 spans 12 residues. The CDR3 reads CASSREPAGYTF. Here the CDR3 DNA reads TGCGCCAGCAGCCGCGAGCCCGCAGGCTACACCTTC.

This chain links TRBV9 with TRBJ2-1, with a weak D call TRBD1 (5 bases). Trimming shortened V by 0 bases and J by 2 bases, and 21 bases separated the two germline ends. This CDR3 is built from 19 residues. CDR1 SGDLS and CDR2 YYNGEE come from the germline V gene. CDR3 protein: CASSVGGAVRKVPYNEQFF. Written as DNA, the CDR3 is TGTGCCAGCAGCGTAGGGGGCGCGGTGAGGAAGGTCCCCTACAATGAGCAGTTCTTC.

V is TRBV6-5 and J is TRBJ1-2; D is undetermined. V was pared by 0 bases and J by 4 bases, with 6 bases between. The CDR3 extends over 13 amino acids. Germline CDR1 reads MNHEY; CDR2 reads SVGAGI. The chain's CDR3 is CASSYSDGYGYTF. As DNA, the CDR3 is TGTGCCAGCAGTTACTCTGACGGCTATGGCTACACCTTC.

The sample holds one count of this clone. The V and J genes are TRBV5-5 and TRBJ2-1; TRBD2 might be the D (6 bases). Trimming shortened V by 3 bases and J by 9 bases, and 10 bases separated the two germline ends. CDR3 length equals 12 residues. Germline V gene sequence: CDR1 SGHKS, CDR2 YYEKEE (reference sequence). CDR3 nucleotide sequence: TGTGCCAGCAGCTCACTAGCTTTTGAGCAGTTCTTC. Its translation is CASSSLAFEQFF.

The J gene is TRBJ2-2, the V gene TRBV12-5, with D uncertain. The V end was cut by 3 bases, the J end by 6 bases, with 5 bases between. The V gene's germline CDR1 is LGHNT and CDR2 FRNRAP. The CDR3 sequence is 12 residues long. As DNA, the CDR3 is TGTGCTAGTGGTTTTAGGGCCGGGGAGCTGTTTTTT. Amino acid sequence: CASGFRAGELFF.

The chain employs TRBV6-4 and TRBJ2-1; D not resolved. There are 13 residues in the CDR3. CDR1 and CDR2 (germline): MRHNA, SNTAGT. The V end was cut by 6 bases, the J end by 0 bases, with 6 bases between. CDR3 region: CASSQSSYNEQFF. CDR3 DNA: TGTGCCAGCAGCCAGAGCTCCTACAATGAGCAGTTCTTC.

This clone was observed a few times. V is TRBV6-1 and J is TRBJ2-2, with D tentatively TRBD1 (6 bases). The CDR3 contains 14 residues. V was clipped by 5 bases and J by 3 bases, with 10 bases between them. Germline loops: CDR1 MNHNS, CDR2 SASEGT. CDR3 coding DNA: TGTGCCAGCAGTACGGGACACTACACCGGGGAGCTGTTTTTT. It encodes CASSTGHYTGELFF.

The chain is built from TRBV2 and TRBJ2-5; TRBD2 is a possible D gene (7 bases). The CDR3 is 14 amino acids. CDR1 SNHLY and CDR2 FYNNEI come from the germline V gene. V shed 3 bases and J shed 5 bases, with 13 bases lying between them. The CDR3 DNA reads as TGTGCCAGCAGTGATAGGGGGGGTGCCGAGACCCAGTACTTC. Residues: CASSDRGGAETQYF.

The chain has TRBV2 and TRBJ1-1; tentatively, D is TRBD1 (5 bases). Germline V gene lookup returns CDR1 SNHLY and CDR2 FYNNEI. V was cut by 3 bases and J by 4 bases, with 12 bases left in between. The CDR3 has 14 amino acids. CDR3 in amino acids: CASSDLGTVTEAFF. CDR3 DNA sequence: TGTGCCAGCAGTGACCTTGGGACGGTCACTGAAGCTTTCTTT.

The chain has TRBV5-4 and TRBJ2-5; no clear D. The CDR3 spans 12 residues. Between the trimmed V and J ends, which lost 4 bases and 4 bases, there was a span of 8 bases. Germline V CDR1 and CDR2: SGHNT, YYREEE (reference sequence). DNA of the CDR3: TGTGCCAGCAGCAGGGAACCAGAGACCCAGTACTTC. Encoded protein: CASSREPETQYF. The full variable domain, completed using reference TRBV5-4 and TRBJ2-5, is ETGVTQSPTHLIKTRGQQVTLRCSSQSGHNTVSWYQQALGQGPQFIFQYYREEENGRGNFPPRFSGLQFPNYSSELNVNALELDDSALYLCASSREPETQYFGPGTRLLVL.

This sequence joins TRBV28 and TRBJ2-3, with TRBD1 matching 7 bases. J was trimmed by 1 base and V by 5 bases; bases with no gene match: 6. The germline CDR1 and CDR2 sequences are MDHEN and SYDVKM. The CDR3 runs 15 residues. DNA of the CDR3: TGTGCCAGCAGTGCCACAGGGGTCCGCACAGATACGCAGTATTTT. Its translation: CASSATGVRTDTQYF.

The chain recombines TRBV9 with TRBJ2-1; 10 bases are shared with TRBD2. Germline values: CDR1 SGDLS, CDR2 YYNGEE. V dropped 0 bases and J dropped 0; count of bases not matched to a gene: 3. The CDR3 loop spans 17 amino acids. Here the CDR3 reads CASSVGLAGSSYNEQFF. The CDR3 region has the DNA TGTGCCAGCAGCGTAGGACTAGCGGGCAGCTCCTACAATGAGCAGTTCTTC.